Listed below are T cell receptor beta chains from one sample, sequenced in a study of cytotoxic CD8 clonotypes in ibrutinib-treated CLL. The repertoire was sequenced with immunoSEQ multiplex PCR; TCRdb's copy has only in-frame clones and lacks some. Of tens of thousands of clones listed, around 60% are singletons. Sequenced material: PBMCs, taken after 12 months of ibrutinib treatment. These receptors were collected from a human donor with chronic lymphocytic leukemia. CDR3s include the opening cysteine and the closing phenylalanine or tryptophan. A D gene is named only where the DNA matches it firmly. Only part of the rows carry a size: once, few, many, or a class if the clone is expanded.

v_call: TRBV6-5
clone_size: -
j_call: TRBJ2-1
d_call: -
cdr3_aa: CASSYSGNEQFF
cdr3_nt: TGTGCCAGCAGTTACTCGGGGAATGAGCAGTTCTTC

v_call: TRBV28
clone_size: -
j_call: TRBJ1-1
d_call: -
cdr3_aa: CASSLVGTMNTEAFF
cdr3_nt: TGTGCCAGCAGTTTGGTCGGCACAATGAACACTGAAGCTTTCTTT

v_call: TRBV9
clone_size: -
j_call: TRBJ2-1
d_call: TRBD2
cdr3_aa: CASSERLAGYNEQFF
cdr3_nt: TGTGCCAGCAGCGAGAGACTAGCGGGGTACAATGAGCAGTTCTTC

v_call: TRBV7-2
clone_size: few
j_call: TRBJ2-1
d_call: -
cdr3_aa: CASSSLQSSYNEQFF
cdr3_nt: TGTGCCAGCAGCAGTTTGCAGAGCTCCTACAATGAGCAGTTCTTC

v_call: TRBV5-6
clone_size: many
j_call: TRBJ1-2
d_call: -
cdr3_aa: CASSPRMSGYTF
cdr3_nt: TGTGCCAGCAGCCCCAGGATGAGTGGCTACACCTTC

v_call: TRBV7-2
clone_size: -
j_call: TRBJ2-5
d_call: TRBD1
cdr3_aa: CASSLGTVETQYF
cdr3_nt: TGTGCCAGCAGCTTGGGGACAGTTGAGACCCAGTACTTC

v_call: TRBV6-5
clone_size: -
j_call: TRBJ2-7
d_call: -
cdr3_aa: CASRLLGTYEQYF
cdr3_nt: TGTGCCAGCAGGCTATTAGGGACCTACGAGCAGTACTTC

v_call: TRBV29-1
clone_size: -
j_call: TRBJ1-2
d_call: -
cdr3_aa: CSVELGIGGYTF
cdr3_nt: TGCAGCGTTGAGCTAGGGATCGGGGGCTACACCTTC

v_call: TRBV7-2
clone_size: few
j_call: TRBJ2-1
d_call: TRBD1
cdr3_aa: CASSLSTGGYEQFF
cdr3_nt: TGTGCCAGCAGTCTTTCGACAGGGGGGTATGAGCAGTTCTTC

v_call: TRBV6-5
clone_size: many
j_call: TRBJ2-2
d_call: TRBD1
cdr3_aa: CASSYVRDRGPGELFF
cdr3_nt: TGTGCCAGCAGTTACGTCCGGGACAGGGGTCCCGGGGAGCTGTTTTTT

v_call: TRBV7-9
clone_size: many
j_call: TRBJ1-4
d_call: -
cdr3_aa: CASSLDSVRLNEKLFF
cdr3_nt: TGTGCCAGCAGCTTAGATTCGGTCAGACTTAATGAAAAACTGTTTTTT

v_call: TRBV28
clone_size: -
j_call: TRBJ1-1
d_call: -
cdr3_aa: CASTFATEAFF
cdr3_nt: TGTGCCAGCACCTTCGCAACTGAAGCTTTCTTT

v_call: TRBV6-6
clone_size: few
j_call: TRBJ2-1
d_call: -
cdr3_aa: CASSSRNEQFF
cdr3_nt: TGTGCCAGCAGTTCACGGAATGAGCAGTTCTTC

v_call: TRBV5-1
clone_size: many
j_call: TRBJ1-3
d_call: -
cdr3_aa: CASSLERGNTIYF
cdr3_nt: TGCGCCAGCAGCTTGGAAAGGGGAAACACCATATATTTT

v_call: TRBV6-5
clone_size: few
j_call: TRBJ2-1
d_call: TRBD2
cdr3_aa: CASTKREGGEQFF
cdr3_nt: TGTGCCAGCACCAAGCGGGAGGGTGGTGAGCAGTTCTTC

v_call: TRBV11-2
clone_size: -
j_call: TRBJ2-7
d_call: -
cdr3_aa: CASSSGRIEQYF
cdr3_nt: TGTGCCAGCAGCTCGGGACGGATCGAGCAGTACTTC

v_call: TRBV5-1
clone_size: -
j_call: TRBJ1-1
d_call: TRBD1
cdr3_aa: CASSLQGARLTEAFF
cdr3_nt: TGCGCCAGCAGCTTACAGGGGGCGAGGCTCACTGAAGCTTTCTTT

v_call: TRBV4-1
clone_size: -
j_call: TRBJ1-6
d_call: TRBD1
cdr3_aa: CASSQDPTGAYSPLHF
cdr3_nt: TGCGCCAGCAGCCAAGACCCCACAGGGGCCTATTCACCCCTCCACTTT

v_call: TRBV6-7
clone_size: -
j_call: TRBJ2-7
d_call: TRBD1
cdr3_aa: CASSYSGQWIYEQYF
cdr3_nt: TGTGCCAGCAGTTACTCGGGACAGTGGATCTACGAGCAGTACTTC

v_call: TRBV4-2
clone_size: -
j_call: TRBJ2-1
d_call: -
cdr3_aa: CASSNLGNEQFF
cdr3_nt: TGTGCCAGCAGCAACCTGGGGAATGAGCAGTTCTTC

v_call: TRBV5-1
clone_size: -
j_call: TRBJ2-1
d_call: -
cdr3_aa: CASSLSHAPQFF
cdr3_nt: TGCGCCAGCAGCTTGTCCCACGCCCCCCAGTTCTTC

v_call: TRBV7-8
clone_size: -
j_call: TRBJ1-1
d_call: -
cdr3_aa: CASSPYAGWSSFMNTEAFF
cdr3_nt: TGTGCCAGCAGCCCCTACGCTGGGTGGAGTTCCTTCATGAACACTGAAGCTTTCTTT

v_call: TRBV13
clone_size: -
j_call: TRBJ2-5
d_call: -
cdr3_aa: CASSSWTEQETQYF
cdr3_nt: TGTGCCAGCAGCTCCTGGACAGAGCAAGAGACCCAGTACTTC

v_call: TRBV7-6
clone_size: -
j_call: TRBJ2-5
d_call: -
cdr3_aa: CASGRTGGPEETQYF
cdr3_nt: TGTGCCAGCGGGAGGACTGGCGGCCCGGAGGAGACCCAGTACTTC

v_call: TRBV5-1
clone_size: -
j_call: TRBJ2-5
d_call: -
cdr3_aa: CASSGVVDQTQYF
cdr3_nt: TGCGCCAGCAGCGGGGTAGTCGATCAGACCCAGTACTTC

v_call: TRBV7-9
clone_size: -
j_call: TRBJ2-1
d_call: -
cdr3_aa: CASSRRSGDEQFF
cdr3_nt: TGTGCCAGCAGCCGAAGGTCAGGGGACGAGCAGTTCTTC

v_call: TRBV10-2
clone_size: -
j_call: TRBJ2-5
d_call: TRBD2
cdr3_aa: CASRSGTSGVLETQYF
cdr3_nt: TGCGCCAGCCGCTCCGGGACTAGCGGGGTGTTGGAGACCCAGTACTTC